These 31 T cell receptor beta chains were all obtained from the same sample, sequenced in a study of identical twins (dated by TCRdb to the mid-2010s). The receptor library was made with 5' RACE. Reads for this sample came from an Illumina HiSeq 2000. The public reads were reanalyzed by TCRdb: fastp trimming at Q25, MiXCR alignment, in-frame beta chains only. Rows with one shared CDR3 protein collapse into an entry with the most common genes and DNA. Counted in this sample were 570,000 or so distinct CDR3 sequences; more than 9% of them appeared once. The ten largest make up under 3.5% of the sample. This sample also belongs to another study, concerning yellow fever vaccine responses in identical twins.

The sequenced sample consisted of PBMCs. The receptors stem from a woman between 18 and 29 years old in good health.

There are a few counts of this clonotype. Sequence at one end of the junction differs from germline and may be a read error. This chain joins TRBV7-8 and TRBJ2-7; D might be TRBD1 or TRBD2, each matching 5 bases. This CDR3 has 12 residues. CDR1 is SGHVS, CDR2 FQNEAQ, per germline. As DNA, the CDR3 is TGTGCCAGCAGCCCCAGCATGGAACCGGGGACCTTC. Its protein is CASSPSMEPGTF.

The CDR3 DNA follows: TGTGCCAGCAGTCCGCGGGGGACAGGGCCCCGAACGAACACCGGGGAGCTGTTTTTT. It translates to CASSPRGTGPRTNTGELFF. The chain uses TRBV27 and TRBJ2-2, with TRBD1 matching 9 bases. The CDR3 has 19 residues. The trim removed 5 bases at V and 0 bases at J, leaving 13 bases unmatched. Germline loops: CDR1 MNHEY, CDR2 SMNVEV (reference sequence).

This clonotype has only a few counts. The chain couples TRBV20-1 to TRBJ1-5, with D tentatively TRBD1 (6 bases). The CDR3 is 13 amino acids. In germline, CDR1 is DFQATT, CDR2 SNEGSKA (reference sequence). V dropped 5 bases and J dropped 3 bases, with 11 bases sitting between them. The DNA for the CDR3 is TGCAGTGCTTTCCGGGACAACAATCAGCCCCAGCATTTT. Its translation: CSAFRDNNQPQHF.

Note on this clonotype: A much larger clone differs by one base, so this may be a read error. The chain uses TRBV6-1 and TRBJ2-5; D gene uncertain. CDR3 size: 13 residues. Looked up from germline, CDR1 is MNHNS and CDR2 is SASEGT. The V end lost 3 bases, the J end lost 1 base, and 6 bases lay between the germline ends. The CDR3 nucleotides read TGTGCCAGCAGTGACACGGTCCAAGAGACCCAGTACTTC. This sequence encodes CASSDTVQETQYF.

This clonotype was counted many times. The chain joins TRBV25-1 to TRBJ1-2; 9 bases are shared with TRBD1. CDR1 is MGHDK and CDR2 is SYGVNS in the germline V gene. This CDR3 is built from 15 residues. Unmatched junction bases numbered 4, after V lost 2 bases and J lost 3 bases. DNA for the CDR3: TGTGCCAGCAGTGAAACAGGGGGCAATTACTATGGCTACACCTTC. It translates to CASSETGGNYYGYTF.

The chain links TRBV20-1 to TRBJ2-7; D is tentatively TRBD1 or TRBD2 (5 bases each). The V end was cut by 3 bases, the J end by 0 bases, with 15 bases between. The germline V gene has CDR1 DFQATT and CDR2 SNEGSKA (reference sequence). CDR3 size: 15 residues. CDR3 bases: TGCAGTGCTAGGAGGGGACGCGGCAACTCCTACGAGCAGTACTTC. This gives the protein CSARRGRGNSYEQYF.

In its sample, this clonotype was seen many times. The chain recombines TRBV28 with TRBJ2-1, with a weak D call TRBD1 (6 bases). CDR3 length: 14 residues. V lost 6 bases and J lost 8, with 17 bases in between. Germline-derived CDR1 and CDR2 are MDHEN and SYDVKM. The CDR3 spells CASRRQVGWDEQFF. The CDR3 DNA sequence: TGTGCCAGCAGGAGACAGGTGGGATGGGATGAGCAGTTCTTC.

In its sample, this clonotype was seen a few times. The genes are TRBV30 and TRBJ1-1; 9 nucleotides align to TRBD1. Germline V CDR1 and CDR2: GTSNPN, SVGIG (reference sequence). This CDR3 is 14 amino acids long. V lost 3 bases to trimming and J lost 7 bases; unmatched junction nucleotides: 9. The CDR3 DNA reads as TGTGCCTGGAGGGGGGGGACAGGGTACGGTGAAGCTTTCTTT. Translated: CAWRGGTGYGEAFF.

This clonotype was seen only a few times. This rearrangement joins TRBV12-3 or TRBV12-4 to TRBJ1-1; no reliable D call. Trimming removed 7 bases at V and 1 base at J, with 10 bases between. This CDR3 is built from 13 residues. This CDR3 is CASTLTSNTEAFF. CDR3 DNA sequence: TGTGCCAGCACCCTAACATCGAACACTGAAGCTTTCTTT.

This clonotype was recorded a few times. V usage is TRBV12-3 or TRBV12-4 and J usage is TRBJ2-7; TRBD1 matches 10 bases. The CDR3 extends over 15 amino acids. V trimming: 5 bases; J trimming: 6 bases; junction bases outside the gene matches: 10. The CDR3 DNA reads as TGTGCCAGCAGTCCGGCTCGGGACAGGGGCGCCGAGCAGTACTTC. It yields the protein CASSPARDRGAEQYF.

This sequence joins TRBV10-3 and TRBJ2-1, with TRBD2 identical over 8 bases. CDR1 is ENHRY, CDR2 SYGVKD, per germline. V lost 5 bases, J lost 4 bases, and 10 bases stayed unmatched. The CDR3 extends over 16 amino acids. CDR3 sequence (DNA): TGTGCCATCAGTACACTTAGCGGGAAGGGGTACAATGAGCAGTTCTTC. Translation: CAISTLSGKGYNEQFF.

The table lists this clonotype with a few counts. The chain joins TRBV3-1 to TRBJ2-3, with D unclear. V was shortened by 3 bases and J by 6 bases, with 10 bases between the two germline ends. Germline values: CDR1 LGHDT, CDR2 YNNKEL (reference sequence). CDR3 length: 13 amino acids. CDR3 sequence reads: CASSHPPGDTQYF. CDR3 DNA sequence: TGTGCCAGCAGCCACCCCCCTGGCGATACGCAGTATTTT.

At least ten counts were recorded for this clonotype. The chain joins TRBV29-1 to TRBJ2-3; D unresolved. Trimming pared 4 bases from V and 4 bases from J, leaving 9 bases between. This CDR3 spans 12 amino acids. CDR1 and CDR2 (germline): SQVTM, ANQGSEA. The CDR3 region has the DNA TGCAGCGTTGTGACCGCTGCAGATACGCAGTATTTT. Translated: CSVVTAADTQYF.

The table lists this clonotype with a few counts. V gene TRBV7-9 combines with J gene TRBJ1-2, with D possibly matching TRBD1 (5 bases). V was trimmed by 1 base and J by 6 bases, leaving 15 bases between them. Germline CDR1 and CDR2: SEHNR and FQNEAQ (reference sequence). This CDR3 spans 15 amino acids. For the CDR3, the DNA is TGTGCCAGCAGCTTAGGGGCAGGGCCGGTGGATGGCTACACCTTC. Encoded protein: CASSLGAGPVDGYTF.

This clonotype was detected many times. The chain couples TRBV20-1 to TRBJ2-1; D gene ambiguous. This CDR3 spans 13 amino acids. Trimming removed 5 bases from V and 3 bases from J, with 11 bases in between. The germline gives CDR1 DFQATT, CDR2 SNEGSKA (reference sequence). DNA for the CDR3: TGCAGTGCTGCCGACATAAGCTACAATGAGCAGTTCTTC. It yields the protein CSAADISYNEQFF.

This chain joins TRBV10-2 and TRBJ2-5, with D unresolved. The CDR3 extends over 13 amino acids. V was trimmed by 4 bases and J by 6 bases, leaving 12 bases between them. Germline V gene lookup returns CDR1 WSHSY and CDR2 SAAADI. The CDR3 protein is CASSATGGKTQYF. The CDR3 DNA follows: TGCGCCAGCAGTGCCACTGGTGGAAAGACCCAGTACTTC.

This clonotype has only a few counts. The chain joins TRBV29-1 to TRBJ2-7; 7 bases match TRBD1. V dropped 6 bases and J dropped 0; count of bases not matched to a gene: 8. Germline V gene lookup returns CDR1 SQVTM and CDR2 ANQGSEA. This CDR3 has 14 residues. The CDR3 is CSVHGQDNSYEQYF. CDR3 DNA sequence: TGCAGCGTCCACGGACAGGACAACTCCTACGAGCAGTACTTC.

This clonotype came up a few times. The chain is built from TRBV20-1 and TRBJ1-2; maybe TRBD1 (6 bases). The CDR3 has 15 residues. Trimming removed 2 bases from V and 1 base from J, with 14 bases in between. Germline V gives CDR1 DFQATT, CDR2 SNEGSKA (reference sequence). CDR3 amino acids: CSARRFGQSNYGYTF. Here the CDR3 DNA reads TGCAGTGCTAGACGCTTTGGACAGAGTAACTATGGCTACACCTTC.

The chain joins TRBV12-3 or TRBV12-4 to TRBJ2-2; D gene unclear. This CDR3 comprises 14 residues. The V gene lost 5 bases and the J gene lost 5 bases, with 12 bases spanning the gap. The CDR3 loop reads CASSPETQTGELFF. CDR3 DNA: TGTGCCAGCAGTCCCGAAACCCAGACCGGGGAGCTGTTTTTT.

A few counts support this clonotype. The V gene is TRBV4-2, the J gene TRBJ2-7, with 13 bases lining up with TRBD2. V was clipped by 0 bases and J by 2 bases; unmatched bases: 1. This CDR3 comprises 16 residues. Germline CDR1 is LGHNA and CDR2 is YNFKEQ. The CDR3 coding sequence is TGTGCCAGCAGCCAAGATGGGACTAGCGGGACCTACGAGCAGTACTTC. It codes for CASSQDGTSGTYEQYF.

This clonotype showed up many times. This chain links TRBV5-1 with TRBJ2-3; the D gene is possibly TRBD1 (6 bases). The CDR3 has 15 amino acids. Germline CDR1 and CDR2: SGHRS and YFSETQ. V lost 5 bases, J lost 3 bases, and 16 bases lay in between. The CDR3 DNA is TGCGCCAGCAGTACCTCACGGACAGTTACAGATACGCAGTATTTT. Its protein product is CASSTSRTVTDTQYF.

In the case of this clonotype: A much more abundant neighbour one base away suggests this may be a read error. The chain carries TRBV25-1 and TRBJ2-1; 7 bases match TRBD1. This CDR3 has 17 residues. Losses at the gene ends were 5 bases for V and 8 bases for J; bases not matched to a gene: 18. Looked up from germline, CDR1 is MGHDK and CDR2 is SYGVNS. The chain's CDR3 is CASSPRQGQRKMYEQFF. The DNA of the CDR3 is TGTGCCAGCAGTCCACGACAGGGTCAAAGGAAGATGTATGAGCAGTTCTTC.

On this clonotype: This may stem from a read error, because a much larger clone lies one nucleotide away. CDR3 sequence reads: CASSPALLIYEQYF. CDR3 nucleotides: TGTGCCAGCAGTCCCGCGCTCTTAATTTACGAGCAGTACTTC. V gene TRBV6-1 combines with J gene TRBJ2-7; D is undetermined. V dropped 5 bases and J dropped 4 bases, with 15 bases sitting between them. The CDR3 consists of 14 residues. The germline gives CDR1 MNHNS, CDR2 SASEGT.

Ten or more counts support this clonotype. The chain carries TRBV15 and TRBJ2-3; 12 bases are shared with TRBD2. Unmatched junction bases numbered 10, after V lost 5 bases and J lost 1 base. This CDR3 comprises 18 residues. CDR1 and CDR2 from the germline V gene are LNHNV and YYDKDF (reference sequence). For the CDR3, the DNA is TGTGCCACCAGCGCAGCAAAGACTAGCGGGGGAGGCACAGATACGCAGTATTTT. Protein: CATSAAKTSGGGTDTQYF.

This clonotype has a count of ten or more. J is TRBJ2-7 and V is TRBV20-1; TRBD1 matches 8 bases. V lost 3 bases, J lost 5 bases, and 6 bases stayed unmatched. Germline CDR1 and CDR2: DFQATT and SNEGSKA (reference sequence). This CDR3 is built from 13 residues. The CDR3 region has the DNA TGCAGTGCTAGCGACAGGGGACAAGACGAGCAGTACTTC. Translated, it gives CSASDRGQDEQYF.

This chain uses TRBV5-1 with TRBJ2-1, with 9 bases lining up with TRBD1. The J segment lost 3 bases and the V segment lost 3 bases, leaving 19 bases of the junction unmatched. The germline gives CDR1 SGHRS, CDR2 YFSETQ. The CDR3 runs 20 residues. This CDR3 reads CASSSYNLDRGAFSYNEQFF. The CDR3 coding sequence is TGCGCCAGCAGCTCTTACAACCTGGACAGGGGAGCTTTTAGCTACAATGAGCAGTTCTTC.

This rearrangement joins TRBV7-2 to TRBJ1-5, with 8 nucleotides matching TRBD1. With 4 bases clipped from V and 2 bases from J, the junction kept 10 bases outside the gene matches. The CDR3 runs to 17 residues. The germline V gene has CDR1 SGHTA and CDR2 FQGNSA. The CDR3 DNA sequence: TGTGCCAGCAGCTCTAGGACAGGGTTGGGGGGCAATCAGCCCCAGCATTTT. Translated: CASSSRTGLGGNQPQHF. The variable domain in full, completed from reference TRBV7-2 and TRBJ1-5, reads GAGVSQSPSNKVTEKGKDVELRCDPISGHTALYWYRQSLGQGLEFLIYFQGNSAPDKSGLPSDRFSAERTGGSVSTLTIQRTQQEDSAVYLCASSSRTGLGGNQPQHFGDGTRLSIL.

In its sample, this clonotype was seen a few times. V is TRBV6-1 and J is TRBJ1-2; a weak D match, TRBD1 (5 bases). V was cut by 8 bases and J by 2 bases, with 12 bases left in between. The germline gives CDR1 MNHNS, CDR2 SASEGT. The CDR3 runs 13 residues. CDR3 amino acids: CASAARVNYGYTF. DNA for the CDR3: TGTGCCAGCGCCGCCAGGGTGAACTATGGCTACACCTTC.

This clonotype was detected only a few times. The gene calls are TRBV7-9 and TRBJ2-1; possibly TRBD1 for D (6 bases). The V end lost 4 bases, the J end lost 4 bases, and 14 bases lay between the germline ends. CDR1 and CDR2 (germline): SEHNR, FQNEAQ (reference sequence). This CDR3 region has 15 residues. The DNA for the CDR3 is TGTGCCAGCAGCTCTCCGGGACAAAATTACAATGAGCAGTTCTTC. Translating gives CASSSPGQNYNEQFF.

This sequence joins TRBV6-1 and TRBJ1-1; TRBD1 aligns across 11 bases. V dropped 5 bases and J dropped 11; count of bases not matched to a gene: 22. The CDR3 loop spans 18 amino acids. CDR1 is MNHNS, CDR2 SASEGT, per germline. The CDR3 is CASSPYFGQGAPRSDAFF. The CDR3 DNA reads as TGTGCCAGCAGTCCCTACTTCGGACAGGGGGCGCCCCGGTCGGATGCTTTCTTT.

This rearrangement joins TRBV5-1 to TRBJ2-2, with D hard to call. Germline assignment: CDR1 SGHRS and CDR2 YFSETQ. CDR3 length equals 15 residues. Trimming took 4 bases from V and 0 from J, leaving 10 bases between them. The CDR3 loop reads CASSPRSPNTGELFF. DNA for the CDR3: TGCGCCAGCAGCCCCAGAAGCCCGAACACCGGGGAGCTGTTTTTT.